The 21 T cell receptor beta chains presented below share a single source sample, sequenced in a study of T cell changes during pregnancy in multiple sclerosis. Produced via immunoSEQ multiplex PCR; TCRdb's table is partial and in-frame only. The sample lists 79,000 or so clones, around 90% seen once, with around 2% in the top ten. The material was peripheral blood, obtained in the first trimester of pregnancy. These receptors were obtained from a female donor in good health, enrolled as a control in a pregnancy study.

The genes are TRBV7-6 and TRBJ2-3; perhaps TRBD2 as D (6 bases). The V end was cut by 4 bases, the J end by 5 bases, with 10 bases between. This CDR3 is 13 amino acids long. In germline, CDR1 is SGHVS, CDR2 FNYEAQ. CDR3: CASSSLGGDTQYF. CDR3 sequence (DNA): TGTGCCAGCAGCTCCCTGGGGGGAGATACGCAGTATTTT. Using reference TRBV7-6 and TRBJ2-3 for the parts outside the CDR3, the full variable domain is GAGVSQSPRYKVTKRGQDVALRCDPISGHVSLYWYRQALGQGPEFLTYFNYEAQQDKSGLPNDRFSAERPEGSISTLTIQRTEQRDSAMYRCASSSLGGDTQYFGPGTRLTVL.

The genes are TRBV19 and TRBJ2-1; 11 bases align to TRBD2. Germline CDR1 and CDR2: LNHDA and SQIVND (reference sequence). The CDR3 runs 14 residues. The V and J ends lost 5 bases and 9 bases, in that order; junction bases with no gene match: 6. This chain's CDR3 is CASSSTSGATEQFF. As DNA, the CDR3 is TGTGCCAGTAGTTCGACTAGCGGGGCAACTGAGCAGTTCTTC.

The chain carries TRBV25-1 and TRBJ2-3, with 9 bases lining up with TRBD2. With 5 bases clipped from V and 1 base from J, the junction kept 4 bases outside the gene matches. Germline CDR1 and CDR2: MGHDK and SYGVNS. The CDR3 loop spans 15 amino acids. The CDR3 protein is CASSTRTSGTDTQYF. CDR3 coding DNA: TGTGCCAGCAGTACCAGGACTAGCGGCACAGATACGCAGTATTTT.

The rearrangement joins TRBV7-3 to TRBJ2-7; D gene unclear. The CDR3 runs 15 residues. The V gene's germline CDR1 is SGHTA and CDR2 FQGTGA. V was shortened by 6 bases and J by 3 bases, with 18 bases between the two germline ends. Here the CDR3 DNA reads TGTGCCAGCAGTCCGCATGACCCCACGGGCTACGAGCAGTACTTC. Its translation is CASSPHDPTGYEQYF. The whole variable domain, remainder taken from reference TRBV7-3 and TRBJ2-7, is GAGVSQTPSNKVTEKGKYVELRCDPISGHTALYWYRQSLGQGPEFLIYFQGTGAADDSGLPNDRFFAVRPEGSVSTLKIQRTERGDSAVYLCASSPHDPTGYEQYFGPGTRLTVT.

This clone was recorded a few times. The chain recombines TRBV9 with TRBJ1-1, with D hard to call. Trimming removed 3 bases at V and 2 bases at J, with 8 bases between. Germline loops: CDR1 SGDLS, CDR2 YYNGEE. This CDR3 is 13 amino acids long. The CDR3 sequence is CASSAQVNTEAFF. In DNA form, the CDR3 reads TGTGCCAGCAGCGCTCAGGTTAACACTGAAGCTTTCTTT.

The chain employs TRBV5-4 and TRBJ2-1, with a possible D match to TRBD2 (5 bases). V was shortened by 3 bases and J by 8 bases, with 15 bases between the two germline ends. Germline V lookup: CDR1 SGHNT, CDR2 YYREEE (reference sequence). The CDR3 totals 14 residues. The CDR3 DNA follows: TGTGCCAGCAGCTATAGGGTGGGAGATGATGAGCAGTTCTTC. Its translation is CASSYRVGDDEQFF.

The V gene is TRBV7-2, the J gene TRBJ1-4; D not resolved. Germline V CDR1 and CDR2: SGHTA, FQGNSA. Trimming removed 5 bases at V and 10 bases at J, with 14 bases between. The CDR3 has 13 residues. CDR3 protein: CASSPRWVGKLFF. CDR3 DNA sequence: TGTGCCAGCAGCCCGCGGTGGGTTGGAAAACTGTTTTTT.

The CDR3 nucleotides are TGTGCCAGCAGTTACAACAGGGGGCTGTCACCCCTCCACTTT. Residues: CASSYNRGLSPLHF. The rearrangement joins TRBV6-5 to TRBJ1-6; 9 positions match TRBD1. Looked up from germline, CDR1 is MNHEY and CDR2 is SVGAGI. The trim removed 2 bases at V and 10 bases at J, leaving 3 bases unmatched. CDR3 length: 14 amino acids.

The CDR3 is CASSLLPGQGNTEAFF. The DNA for the CDR3 is TGTGCCAGCAGTTTACTTCCGGGACAGGGGAACACTGAAGCTTTCTTT. The rearrangement links TRBV28 to TRBJ1-1; 9 bases are a match to TRBD1. Germline assignment: CDR1 MDHEN and CDR2 SYDVKM. J gave up 1 base and V 2 bases, and 5 bases lay outside the gene matches. The CDR3 spans 16 residues.

The chain employs TRBV19 and TRBJ1-1; TRBD1 matches at 8 bases. Germline assignment: CDR1 LNHDA and CDR2 SQIVND (reference sequence). The CDR3 is 16 amino acids. V lost 3 bases to trimming and J lost 2 bases; unmatched junction nucleotides: 8. The CDR3 loop reads CASSIRRGQDNTEAFF. The CDR3 DNA reads as TGTGCCAGTAGTATTCGGAGGGGACAGGACAACACTGAAGCTTTCTTT.

The chain uses TRBV20-1 and TRBJ2-7; D possibly corresponds to TRBD1 (6 bases). Per the germline V gene, CDR1 is DFQATT and CDR2 is SNEGSKA (reference sequence). This CDR3 comprises 10 residues. CDR3 residues: CSAGAYEQYF. DNA for the CDR3: TGCAGCGCAGGGGCCTACGAGCAGTACTTC.

The table lists this clone with a count of one. The chain uses TRBV6-1 and TRBJ2-1; 14 bases agree with TRBD2. The germline V gene has CDR1 MNHNS and CDR2 SASEGT. The CDR3 extends over 17 amino acids. Trimming at V came to 4 bases and at J to 7 bases, leaving 9 bases not matched to a gene. CDR3 nucleotide sequence: TGTGCCAGCAGTGCCCCTCGACTAGCGGGGGGGAAAAATGAGCAGTTCTTC. Translating gives CASSAPRLAGGKNEQFF.

This sequence joins TRBV7-2 and TRBJ2-5, with TRBD1 matching over 10 bases. The CDR3 runs to 17 residues. J was trimmed by 4 bases and V by 0 bases; bases with no gene match: 8. Germline V lookup: CDR1 SGHTA, CDR2 FQGNSA. The CDR3 loop reads CASSLAHDRGLIETQYF. The CDR3 DNA reads as TGTGCCAGCAGCTTAGCTCATGACAGGGGGCTAATAGAGACCCAGTACTTC.

The genes are TRBV29-1 and TRBJ2-7, with TRBD1 matching 9 bases. Losses at the gene ends were 6 bases for V and 3 bases for J; bases not matched to a gene: 3. The germline CDR1 and CDR2 sequences are SQVTM and ANQGSEA. The CDR3 length is 12 residues. CDR3 sequence (DNA): TGCAGCGTAAGGACAGGGGACTACGAGCAGTACTTC. This codes for CSVRTGDYEQYF.

The V and J genes are TRBV27 and TRBJ2-7; D perhaps matches TRBD1 (7 bases). The V end was cut by 6 bases, the J end by 2 bases, with 20 bases between. Germline values: CDR1 MNHEY, CDR2 SMNVEV (reference sequence). The CDR3 runs 16 residues. The CDR3 DNA reads TGTGCCAGCAGCTCCCCCCGGGGGCAGGGGGCCTACGAGCAGTACTTC. It specifies CASSSPRGQGAYEQYF.

V usage is TRBV7-2 and J usage is TRBJ2-3; 8 bases map to TRBD1. The CDR3 loop spans 14 amino acids. Trimming cost V 3 bases and J 4 bases; bases outside gene matches: 3. Germline-derived CDR1 and CDR2 are SGHTA and FQGNSA. The CDR3 here is CASSLDRAADTQYF. The CDR3 bases are TGTGCCAGCAGCTTGGACAGGGCTGCAGATACGCAGTATTTT.

The J gene is TRBJ1-1, the V gene TRBV28; D call uncertain. CDR1 and CDR2 from the germline V gene are MDHEN and SYDVKM. V was shortened by 2 bases and J by 6 bases, with 10 bases between the two germline ends. CDR3 size: 13 residues. DNA of the CDR3: TGTGCCAGCAGTTTAGGCAGTAGCCCTGAAGCTTTCTTT. It is translated as CASSLGSSPEAFF.

This chain links TRBV13 with TRBJ1-3; tentatively, D is TRBD1 (6 bases). V shed 7 bases and J shed 2 bases, with 18 bases lying between them. CDR3 size: 16 residues. The V gene's germline CDR1 is PRHDT and CDR2 FYEKMQ (reference sequence). In DNA form, the CDR3 reads TGTGCCAGCAACAGCCCGGGGACAACGCCTGGAAACACCATATATTTT. Protein: CASNSPGTTPGNTIYF.

The J gene is TRBJ1-2, the V gene TRBV28; perhaps TRBD1 as D (5 bases). Germline CDR1 is MDHEN and CDR2 is SYDVKM. The CDR3 consists of 11 residues. The V and J ends lost 6 bases and 6 bases respectively, with 8 bases between them. The CDR3 nucleotides are TGTGCCAGCAGCTCAGGGAATGGCTACACCTTC. Protein product: CASSSGNGYTF.

This sequence joins TRBV27 and TRBJ2-3, with 9 bases aligning to TRBD2. Losses at the gene ends were 5 bases for V and 5 bases for J; bases not matched to a gene: 5. This CDR3 comprises 14 residues. CDR1 and CDR2 from the germline V gene are MNHEY and SMNVEV (reference sequence). The CDR3 nucleotides read TGTGCCAGCAGTATTAGACTAGCGGTAGATACGCAGTATTTT. It yields the protein CASSIRLAVDTQYF.

The chain's CDR3 is CASRGMTGNLDRNGYTF. Written as DNA, the CDR3 is TGTGCCAGCAGAGGAATGACAGGGAATCTCGATCGAAATGGCTACACCTTC. V is TRBV7-9 and J is TRBJ1-2; TRBD1 aligns across 7 bases. The V gene end was trimmed by 6 bases and the J gene end by 6 bases; junction bases not matched to a gene: 19. The CDR3 loop spans 17 amino acids. CDR1 SEHNR and CDR2 FQNEAQ come from the germline V gene (reference sequence).